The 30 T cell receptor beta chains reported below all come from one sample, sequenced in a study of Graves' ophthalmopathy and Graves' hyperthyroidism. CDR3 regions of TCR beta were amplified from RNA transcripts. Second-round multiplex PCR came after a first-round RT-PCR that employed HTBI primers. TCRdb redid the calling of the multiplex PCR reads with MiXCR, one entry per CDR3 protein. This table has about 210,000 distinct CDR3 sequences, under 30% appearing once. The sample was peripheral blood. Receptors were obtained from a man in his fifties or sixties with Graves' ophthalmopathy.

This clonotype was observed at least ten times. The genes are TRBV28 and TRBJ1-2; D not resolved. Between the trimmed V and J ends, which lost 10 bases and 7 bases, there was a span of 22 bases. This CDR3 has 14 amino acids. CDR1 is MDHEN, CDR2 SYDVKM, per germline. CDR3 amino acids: CATLRLALLSGYTF. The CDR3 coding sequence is TGTGCCACCCTAAGATTGGCCCTTCTTAGTGGCTACACCTTC.

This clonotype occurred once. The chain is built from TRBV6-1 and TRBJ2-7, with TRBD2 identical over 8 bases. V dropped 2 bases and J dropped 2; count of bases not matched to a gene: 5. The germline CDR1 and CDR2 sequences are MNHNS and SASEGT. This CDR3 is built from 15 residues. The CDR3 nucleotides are TGTGCCAGCAGTGAATATAAGCGGGGGACCTACGAGCAGTACTTC. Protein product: CASSEYKRGTYEQYF.

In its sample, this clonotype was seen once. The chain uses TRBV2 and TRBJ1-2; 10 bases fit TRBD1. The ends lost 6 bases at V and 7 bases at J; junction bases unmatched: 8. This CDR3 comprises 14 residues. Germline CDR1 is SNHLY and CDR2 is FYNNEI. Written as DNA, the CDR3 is TGTGCCAGCAGGGCGACAGGGGGCGCCGGTGGCTACACCTTC. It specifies CASRATGGAGGYTF.

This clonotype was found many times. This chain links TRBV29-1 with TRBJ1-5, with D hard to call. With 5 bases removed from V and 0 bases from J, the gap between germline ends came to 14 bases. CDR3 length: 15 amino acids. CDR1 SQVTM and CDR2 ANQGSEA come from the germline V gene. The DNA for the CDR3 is TGCAGCGTTTCCCCTGGAGGGCCTAGCAATCAGCCCCAGCATTTT. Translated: CSVSPGGPSNQPQHF.

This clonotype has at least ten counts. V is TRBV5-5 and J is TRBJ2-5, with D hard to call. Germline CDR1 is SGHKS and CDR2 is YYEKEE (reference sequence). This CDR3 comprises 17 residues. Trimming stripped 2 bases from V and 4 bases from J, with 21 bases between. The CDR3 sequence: CASSLGPADTPGETQYF. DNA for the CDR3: TGTGCCAGCAGCTTAGGCCCGGCCGACACTCCGGGAGAGACCCAGTACTTC.

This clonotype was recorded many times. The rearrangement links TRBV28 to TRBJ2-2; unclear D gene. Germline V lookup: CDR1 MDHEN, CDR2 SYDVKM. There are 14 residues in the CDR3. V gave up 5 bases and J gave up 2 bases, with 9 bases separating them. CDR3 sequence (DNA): TGTGCCAGCAGTCACGAATACAACACCGGGGAGCTGTTTTTT. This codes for CASSHEYNTGELFF.

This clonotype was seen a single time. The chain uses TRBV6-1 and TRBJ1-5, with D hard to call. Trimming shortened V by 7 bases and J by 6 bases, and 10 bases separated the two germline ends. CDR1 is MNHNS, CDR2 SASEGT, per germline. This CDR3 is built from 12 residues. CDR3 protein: CASMEWGQPQHF. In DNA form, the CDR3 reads TGTGCCAGCATGGAGTGGGGTCAGCCCCAGCATTTT.

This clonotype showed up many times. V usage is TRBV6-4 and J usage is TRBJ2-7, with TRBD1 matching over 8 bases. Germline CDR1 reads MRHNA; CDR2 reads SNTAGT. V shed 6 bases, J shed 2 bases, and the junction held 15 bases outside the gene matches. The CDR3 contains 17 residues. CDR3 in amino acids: CASSRDRIIRMTYEQYF. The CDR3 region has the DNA TGTGCCAGCAGCCGGGACAGGATAATCCGGATGACCTACGAGCAGTACTTC.

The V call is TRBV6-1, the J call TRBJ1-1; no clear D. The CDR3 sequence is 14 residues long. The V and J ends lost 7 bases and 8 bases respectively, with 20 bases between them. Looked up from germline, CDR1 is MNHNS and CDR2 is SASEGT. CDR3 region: CASNNPQRPAEAFF. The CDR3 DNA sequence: TGTGCCAGCAATAACCCCCAGAGGCCGGCGGAAGCTTTCTTT.

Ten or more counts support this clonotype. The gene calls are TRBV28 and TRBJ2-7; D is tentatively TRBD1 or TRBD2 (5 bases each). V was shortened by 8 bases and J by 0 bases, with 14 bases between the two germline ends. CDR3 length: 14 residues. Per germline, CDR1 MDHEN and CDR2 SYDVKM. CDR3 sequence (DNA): TGTGCCAGCGCAGGGTTTGAGGGCTCCTACGAGCAGTACTTC. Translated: CASAGFEGSYEQYF.

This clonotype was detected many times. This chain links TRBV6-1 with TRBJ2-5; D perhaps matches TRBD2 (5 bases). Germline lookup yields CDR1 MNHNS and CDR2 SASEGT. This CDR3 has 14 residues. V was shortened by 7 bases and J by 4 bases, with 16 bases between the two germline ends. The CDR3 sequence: CASTRFGERETQYF. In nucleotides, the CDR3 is TGTGCCAGCACCCGCTTCGGGGAACGAGAGACCCAGTACTTC.

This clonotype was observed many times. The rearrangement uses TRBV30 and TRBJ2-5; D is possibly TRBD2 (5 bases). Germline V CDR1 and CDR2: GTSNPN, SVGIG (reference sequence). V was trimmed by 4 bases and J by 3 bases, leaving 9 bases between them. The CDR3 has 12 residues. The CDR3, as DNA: TGTGCCTGGACGTCGGGAAAAGAGACCCAGTACTTC. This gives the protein CAWTSGKETQYF.

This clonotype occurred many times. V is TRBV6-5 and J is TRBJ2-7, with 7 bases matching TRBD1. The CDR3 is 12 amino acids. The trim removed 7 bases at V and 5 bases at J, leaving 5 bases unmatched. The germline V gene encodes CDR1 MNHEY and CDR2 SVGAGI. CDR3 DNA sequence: TGTGCCAGCACCCAGACAGGGCACGAGCAGTACTTC. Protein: CASTQTGHEQYF.

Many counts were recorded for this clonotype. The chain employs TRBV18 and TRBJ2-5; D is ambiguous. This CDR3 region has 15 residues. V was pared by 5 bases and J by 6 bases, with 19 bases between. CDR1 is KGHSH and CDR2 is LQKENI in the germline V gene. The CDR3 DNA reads TGTGCCAGCTCATCAATCCCTGCCCTTTCCCAGACCCAGTACTTC. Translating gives CASSSIPALSQTQYF.

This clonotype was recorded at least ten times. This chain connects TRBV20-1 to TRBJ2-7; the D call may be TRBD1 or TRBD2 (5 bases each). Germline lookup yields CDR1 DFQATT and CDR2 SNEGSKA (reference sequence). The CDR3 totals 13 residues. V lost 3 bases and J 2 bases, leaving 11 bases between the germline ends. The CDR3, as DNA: TGCAGTGCTAGCGGGGACCACCCCTACGAGCAGTACTTC. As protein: CSASGDHPYEQYF.

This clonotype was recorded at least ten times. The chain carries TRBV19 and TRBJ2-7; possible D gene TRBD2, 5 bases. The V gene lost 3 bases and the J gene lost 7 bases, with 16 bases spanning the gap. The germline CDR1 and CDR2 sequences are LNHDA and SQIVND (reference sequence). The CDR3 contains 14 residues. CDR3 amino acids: CASSMKGELREQYF. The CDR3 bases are TGTGCCAGTAGTATGAAGGGAGAGCTACGAGAGCAGTACTTC.

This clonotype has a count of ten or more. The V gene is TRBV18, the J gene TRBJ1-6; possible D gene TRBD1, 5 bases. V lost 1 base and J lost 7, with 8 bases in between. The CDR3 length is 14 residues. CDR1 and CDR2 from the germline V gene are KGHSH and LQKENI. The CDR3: CASSPQGRNSPLHF. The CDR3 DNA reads TGTGCCAGCTCACCACAGGGGCGAAATTCACCCCTCCACTTT. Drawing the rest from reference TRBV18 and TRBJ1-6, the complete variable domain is NAGVMQNPRHLVRRRGQEARLRCSPMKGHSHVYWYRQLPEEGLKFMVYLQKENIIDESGMPKERFSAEFPKEGPSILRIQQVVRGDSAAYFCASSPQGRNSPLHFGNGTRLTVT.

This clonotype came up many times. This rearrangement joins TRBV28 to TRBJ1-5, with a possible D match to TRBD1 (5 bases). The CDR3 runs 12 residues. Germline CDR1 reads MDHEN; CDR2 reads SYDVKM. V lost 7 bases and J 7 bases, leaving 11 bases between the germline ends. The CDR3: CASKTGRQPQHF. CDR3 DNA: TGTGCCAGCAAGACGGGGCGGCAGCCCCAGCATTTT.

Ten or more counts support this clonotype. Written as DNA, the CDR3 is TGTGCCAGCAGTTTAGAGGGGCCTAGGGGCTACACCTTC. The encoded protein is CASSLEGPRGYTF. The chain combines TRBV12-3 or TRBV12-4 with TRBJ1-2; TRBD1 might be the D (5 bases). The V and J ends lost 1 base and 8 bases respectively, with 11 bases between them. CDR3 length: 13 residues.

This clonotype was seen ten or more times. Here the CDR3 DNA reads TGTGCCAGCAGTAGATTAGCGAACTCCTACGAGCAGTACTTC. Amino acids: CASSRLANSYEQYF. The chain employs TRBV28 and TRBJ2-7; weak D call: TRBD2 (5 bases). V was clipped by 5 bases and J by 0 bases, with 11 bases between them. The CDR3 contains 14 residues. CDR1 is MDHEN, CDR2 SYDVKM, per germline.

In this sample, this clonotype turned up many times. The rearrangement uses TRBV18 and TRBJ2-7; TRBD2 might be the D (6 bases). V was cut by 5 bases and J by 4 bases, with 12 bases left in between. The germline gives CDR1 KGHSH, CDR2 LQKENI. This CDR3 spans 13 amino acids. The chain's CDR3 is CASSIGSLYEQYF. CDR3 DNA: TGTGCCAGCTCAATCGGGAGTCTTTACGAGCAGTACTTC. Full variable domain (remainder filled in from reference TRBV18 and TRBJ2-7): NAGVMQNPRHLVRRRGQEARLRCSPMKGHSHVYWYRQLPEEGLKFMVYLQKENIIDESGMPKERFSAEFPKEGPSILRIQQVVRGDSAAYFCASSIGSLYEQYFGPGTRLTVT.

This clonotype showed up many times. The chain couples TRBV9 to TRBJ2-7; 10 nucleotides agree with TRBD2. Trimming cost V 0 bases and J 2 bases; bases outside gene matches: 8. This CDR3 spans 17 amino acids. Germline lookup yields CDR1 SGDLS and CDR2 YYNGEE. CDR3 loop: CASSVGVTSGNAYEQYF. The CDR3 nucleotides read TGTGCCAGCAGCGTAGGTGTAACTAGCGGGAATGCCTACGAGCAGTACTTC.

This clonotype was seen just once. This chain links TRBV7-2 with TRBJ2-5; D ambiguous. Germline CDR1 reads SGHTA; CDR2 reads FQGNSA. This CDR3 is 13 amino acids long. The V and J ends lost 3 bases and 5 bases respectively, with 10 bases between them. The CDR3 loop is CASSLSGYETQYF. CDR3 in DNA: TGTGCCAGCAGCTTGTCCGGGTACGAGACCCAGTACTTC. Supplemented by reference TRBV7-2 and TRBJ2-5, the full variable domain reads GAGVSQSPSNKVTEKGKDVELRCDPISGHTALYWYRQSLGQGLEFLIYFQGNSAPDKSGLPSDRFSAERTGGSVSTLTIQRTQQEDSAVYLCASSLSGYETQYFGPGTRLLVL.

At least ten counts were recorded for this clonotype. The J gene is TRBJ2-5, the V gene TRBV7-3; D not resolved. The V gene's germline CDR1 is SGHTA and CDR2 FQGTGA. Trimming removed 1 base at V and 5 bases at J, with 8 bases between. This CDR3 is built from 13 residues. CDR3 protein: CASSLRGEETQYF. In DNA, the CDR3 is TGTGCCAGCAGCTTAAGGGGTGAGGAGACCCAGTACTTC.

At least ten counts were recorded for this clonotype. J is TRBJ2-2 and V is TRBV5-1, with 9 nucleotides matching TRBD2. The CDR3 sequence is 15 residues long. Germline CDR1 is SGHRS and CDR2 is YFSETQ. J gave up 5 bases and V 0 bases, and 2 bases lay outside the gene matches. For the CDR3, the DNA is TGCGCCAGCAGCTTGGACGCGGGAGGGACCGGGGAGCTGTTTTTT. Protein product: CASSLDAGGTGELFF.

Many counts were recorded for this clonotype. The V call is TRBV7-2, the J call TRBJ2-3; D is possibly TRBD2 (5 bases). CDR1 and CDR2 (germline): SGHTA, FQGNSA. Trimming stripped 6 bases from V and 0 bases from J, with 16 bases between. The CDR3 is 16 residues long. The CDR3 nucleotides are TGTGCCAGCAGGGAGGCGCTAGCAACTAGCACAGATACGCAGTATTTT. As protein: CASREALATSTDTQYF.

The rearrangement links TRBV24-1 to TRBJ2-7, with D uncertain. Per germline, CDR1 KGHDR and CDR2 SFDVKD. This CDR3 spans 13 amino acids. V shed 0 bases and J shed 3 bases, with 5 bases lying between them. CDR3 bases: TGTGCCACCAGTGATTTGCGAAGCTACGAGCAGTACTTC. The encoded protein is CATSDLRSYEQYF.

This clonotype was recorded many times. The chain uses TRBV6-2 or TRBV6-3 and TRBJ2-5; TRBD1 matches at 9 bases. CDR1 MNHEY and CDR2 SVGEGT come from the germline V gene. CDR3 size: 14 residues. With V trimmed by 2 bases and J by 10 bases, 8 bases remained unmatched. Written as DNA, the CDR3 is TGTGCCAGCAGTTACGTGGGACAGGGAGGTTTCCAGTACTTC. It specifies CASSYVGQGGFQYF.

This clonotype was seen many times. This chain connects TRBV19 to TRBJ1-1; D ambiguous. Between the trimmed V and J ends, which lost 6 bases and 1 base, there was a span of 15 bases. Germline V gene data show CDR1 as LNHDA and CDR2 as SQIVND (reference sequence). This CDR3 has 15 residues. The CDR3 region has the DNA TGTGCCAGTAGCGCGGGCGCCCGGGGGAACACTGAAGCTTTCTTT. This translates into CASSAGARGNTEAFF.

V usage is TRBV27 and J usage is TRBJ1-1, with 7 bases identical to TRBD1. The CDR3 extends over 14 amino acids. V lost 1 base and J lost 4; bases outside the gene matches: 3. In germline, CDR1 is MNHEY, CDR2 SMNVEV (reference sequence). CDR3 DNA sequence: TGTGCCAGCAGTTTATTACAGGGGTTCACTGAAGCTTTCTTT. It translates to CASSLLQGFTEAFF.